The 30 T cell receptor beta chains in this list originate from one sample, sequenced in a study of T cell changes during pregnancy in multiple sclerosis. Produced via immunoSEQ multiplex PCR; TCRdb's table is partial and in-frame only. The table lists approximately 50,000 clones, approximately 90% of them singletons. Here the sequenced sample was CD4+ T cells from peripheral blood mononuclear cells, taken after pregnancy. Receptor source: a female donor with multiple sclerosis, enrolled in a pregnancy study.

This chain joins TRBV29-1 and TRBJ2-3, with D perhaps TRBD2 (6 bases). There are 14 residues in the CDR3. V was trimmed by 5 bases and J by 0 bases, leaving 12 bases between them. The V gene's germline CDR1 is SQVTM and CDR2 ANQGSEA. The CDR3 bases are TGCAGCGTTACTACTAGCACGAGCACAGATACGCAGTATTTT. Encoded protein: CSVTTSTSTDTQYF.

This chain joins TRBV4-3 and TRBJ2-1; 13 bases are shared with TRBD2. The germline CDR1 and CDR2 sequences are LGHNA and YSLEER. Germline trimming cut 3 bases from V and 4 bases from J; bases unmatched to any gene: 6. The CDR3 contains 17 residues. The CDR3 nucleotides read TGCGCCAGCAGCCAGCCAGCGGGACTAGCGGGATACAATGAGCAGTTCTTC. Protein: CASSQPAGLAGYNEQFF.

J is TRBJ2-1 and V is TRBV18; D is ambiguous. The germline V gene encodes CDR1 KGHSH and CDR2 LQKENI. CDR3 length: 16 residues. V lost 0 bases and J lost 8, with 17 bases in between. The CDR3 DNA sequence: TGTGCCAGCTCACCACCGATTGTTAGTTTTAACGATGAGCAGTTCTTC. The encoded protein is CASSPPIVSFNDEQFF.

The chain is built from TRBV5-4 and TRBJ1-2; no firm D call. CDR1 and CDR2 (germline): SGHNT, YYREEE (reference sequence). Trimming stripped 5 bases from V and 8 bases from J, with 19 bases between. This CDR3 is built from 14 residues. The CDR3 loop is CASSSSTFGEGYTF. The CDR3 nucleotides read TGTGCCAGCAGTTCGTCCACTTTTGGGGAGGGCTACACCTTC.

The V and J genes are TRBV7-2 and TRBJ2-2; 7 bases match TRBD2. The germline V gene has CDR1 SGHTA and CDR2 FQGNSA. The ends lost 2 bases at V and 7 bases at J; junction bases unmatched: 7. The CDR3 runs to 15 residues. CDR3 sequence (DNA): TGTGCCAGCAGCTTAAGTAGTGGACTAGGCGGGGAGCTGTTTTTT. Translated, it gives CASSLSSGLGGELFF.

This clone was observed a single time. The rearrangement joins TRBV7-9 to TRBJ2-3; TRBD1 aligns across 10 bases. The germline gives CDR1 SEHNR, CDR2 FQNEAQ (reference sequence). The CDR3 length is 15 residues. Trimming took 3 bases from V and 5 from J; bases not matched to a gene: 5. This CDR3 reads CASSLRDRGQDTQYF. The CDR3 nucleotides read TGTGCCAGCAGCTTGAGGGACAGGGGCCAAGATACGCAGTATTTT. The whole variable domain, remainder taken from reference TRBV7-9 and TRBJ2-3, is DTGVSQNPRHKITKRGQNVTFRCDPISEHNRLYWYRQTLGQGPEFLTYFQNEAQLEKSRLLSDRFSAERPKGSFSTLEIQRTEQGDSAMYLCASSLRDRGQDTQYFGPGTRLTVL.

The V call is TRBV18, the J call TRBJ2-1, with TRBD1 matching 7 bases. Germline V gives CDR1 KGHSH, CDR2 LQKENI. This CDR3 is built from 16 residues. V was pared by 0 bases and J by 0 bases, with 2 bases of the junction left unmatched. The CDR3 region is CASSPPQGLSYNEQFF. CDR3 nucleotides: TGTGCCAGCTCACCACCACAGGGGCTCTCCTACAATGAGCAGTTCTTC.

The chain couples TRBV5-5 to TRBJ2-1; the match to TRBD2 covers 13 bases. J gave up 2 bases and V 4 bases, and 9 bases lay outside the gene matches. The length of the CDR3 is 18 residues. The germline gives CDR1 SGHKS, CDR2 YYEKEE (reference sequence). Here the CDR3 DNA reads TGTGCCAGCAGCGACGGACTAGCGGGAGTATCCACCTACAATGAGCAGTTCTTC. Protein: CASSDGLAGVSTYNEQFF. The full variable domain, in which reference TRBV5-5 and TRBJ2-1 provide the parts outside the CDR3, is DAGVTQSPTHLIKTRGQQVTLRCSPISGHKSVSWYQQVLGQGPQFIFQYYEKEERGRGNFPDRFSARQFPNYSSELNVNALLLGDSALYLCASSDGLAGVSTYNEQFFGPGTRLTVL.

The J gene is TRBJ2-1, the V gene TRBV14; D ambiguous. V was pared by 1 base and J by 4 bases, with 8 bases between. Germline CDR1 reads SGHDN; CDR2 reads FVKESK. CDR3 length: 14 residues. The CDR3 protein is CASSQATRYNEQFF. The CDR3, as DNA: TGTGCCAGCAGCCAAGCCACACGTTACAATGAGCAGTTCTTC.

This clone was seen once. The rearrangement joins TRBV13 to TRBJ1-6, with 8 bases fitting TRBD1. The CDR3 spans 16 residues. The V gene's germline CDR1 is PRHDT and CDR2 FYEKMQ (reference sequence). The V and J ends lost 4 bases and 3 bases, in that order; junction bases with no gene match: 5. This chain's CDR3 is CASSSGGQDYNSPLHF. The CDR3, as DNA: TGTGCCAGCAGCTCAGGGGGACAGGACTATAATTCACCCCTCCACTTT.

This chain joins TRBV4-2 and TRBJ2-7; TRBD1 aligns across 10 bases. The CDR3 loop spans 13 amino acids. The ends lost 4 bases at V and 4 bases at J; junction bases unmatched: 1. Germline assignment: CDR1 LGHNA and CDR2 YNFKEQ. CDR3 DNA sequence: TGTGCCAGCAGCCCGGACAGGGGGTACGAGCAGTACTTC. Its translation is CASSPDRGYEQYF.

The genes are TRBV7-6 and TRBJ2-3; 9 bases are shared with TRBD1. Per the germline V gene, CDR1 is SGHVS and CDR2 is FNYEAQ. CDR3 length: 17 residues. V dropped 5 bases and J dropped 4; count of bases not matched to a gene: 13. CDR3 nucleotides: TGTGCCAGCAGCCAAAGGTCCCGGGACAGGGAATCAGATACGCAGTATTTT. Translation gives CASSQRSRDRESDTQYF. Using reference TRBV7-6 and TRBJ2-3 for the parts outside the CDR3, the full variable domain is GAGVSQSPRYKVTKRGQDVALRCDPISGHVSLYWYRQALGQGPEFLTYFNYEAQQDKSGLPNDRFSAERPEGSISTLTIQRTEQRDSAMYRCASSQRSRDRESDTQYFGPGTRLTVL.

This clone has a single count. The chain couples TRBV7-2 to TRBJ2-7; 7 bases match TRBD2. The V segment lost 1 base and the J segment 7 bases; nucleotides outside the gene matches: 10. This CDR3 region has 15 residues. Germline lookup yields CDR1 SGHTA and CDR2 FQGNSA. CDR3 nucleotides: TGTGCCAGCAGCTTAGGGGGCCTAGCGGCACGGGAGCAGTACTTC. Its translation: CASSLGGLAAREQYF.

The chain couples TRBV18 to TRBJ2-5, with 8 positions matching TRBD2. The trim removed 3 bases at V and 5 bases at J, leaving 14 bases unmatched. Germline loops: CDR1 KGHSH, CDR2 LQKENI. The CDR3 contains 17 residues. CDR3 DNA sequence: TGTGCCAGCTCACCTTATGGCGGTAGCGGGAACGGGGAGACCCAGTACTTC. Its translation is CASSPYGGSGNGETQYF.

The chain combines TRBV6-5 with TRBJ2-7; 10 bases agree with TRBD2. Germline-derived CDR1 and CDR2 are MNHEY and SVGAGI. CDR3 length equals 14 residues. V shed 6 bases, J shed 0 bases, and the junction held 2 bases outside the gene matches. The CDR3 region is CASRLAGASYEQYF. CDR3 DNA sequence: TGTGCCAGCAGGCTAGCGGGAGCCTCCTACGAGCAGTACTTC.

The chain carries TRBV2 and TRBJ1-4; 8 positions match TRBD1. V shed 6 bases, J shed 2 bases, and the junction held 8 bases outside the gene matches. Germline values: CDR1 SNHLY, CDR2 FYNNEI. The CDR3 has 16 residues. The CDR3 DNA sequence: TGTGCCAGCAGCCGCGGACAGGGTAGGACTAATGAAAAACTGTTTTTT. Translating gives CASSRGQGRTNEKLFF.

The chain carries TRBV27 and TRBJ2-2, with TRBD2 matching 7 bases. The CDR3 consists of 18 residues. After removal of 7 bases from V and 5 bases from J, the junction contained 19 bases not matched to a gene. CDR1 and CDR2 from the germline V gene are MNHEY and SMNVEV (reference sequence). The CDR3 protein is CASIKMDFRGSMTGELFF. CDR3 coding DNA: TGTGCCAGCATCAAGATGGATTTCCGCGGGAGTATGACCGGGGAGCTGTTTTTT.

This chain connects TRBV5-4 to TRBJ2-3; 8 bases are a match to TRBD2. Losses at the gene ends were 3 bases for V and 6 bases for J; bases not matched to a gene: 3. CDR1 SGHNT and CDR2 YYREEE come from the germline V gene (reference sequence). The CDR3 consists of 13 residues. CDR3 nucleotides: TGTGCCAGCAGCTACTCGGGAGGGGATACGCAGTATTTT. Translated, it gives CASSYSGGDTQYF.

This clone showed up just a few times. V usage is TRBV6-1 and J usage is TRBJ1-1, with D unclear. V was shortened by 0 bases and J by 7 bases, with 9 bases between the two germline ends. This CDR3 is built from 13 residues. Germline V lookup: CDR1 MNHNS, CDR2 SASEGT. The CDR3 DNA reads as TGTGCCAGCAGTGAAGCCCCACGAGTTGAAGCTTTCTTT. This translates into CASSEAPRVEAFF.

V is TRBV5-4 and J is TRBJ2-1; a possible D gene is TRBD1 (5 bases). CDR3 size: 15 residues. CDR1 and CDR2 (germline): SGHNT, YYREEE (reference sequence). Trimming cost V 7 bases and J 4 bases, with 18 bases left between them. The chain's CDR3 is CASSRRAAAYNEQFF. Here the CDR3 DNA reads TGTGCCAGCTCCCGCAGGGCAGCCGCTTACAATGAGCAGTTCTTC.

V is TRBV18 and J is TRBJ1-2; 8 positions match TRBD1. The length of the CDR3 is 13 residues. Trimming at V came to 6 bases and at J to 2 bases, leaving 2 bases not matched to a gene. The germline gives CDR1 KGHSH, CDR2 LQKENI. The CDR3 nucleotides read TGTGCCAGCTCGGACAGGGAAAACTATGGCTACACCTTC. It codes for CASSDRENYGYTF.

This clone has a single count. This sequence joins TRBV11-2 and TRBJ2-7, with a tentative D call TRBD1 (6 bases). The V gene's germline CDR1 is SGHAT and CDR2 FQNNGV. Deletions cut 3 bases from V and 2 bases from J, with 14 bases between. The CDR3 is 15 amino acids. The CDR3 sequence: CASSLRGSGAYEQYF. DNA for the CDR3: TGTGCCAGCAGCTTGAGGGGGAGTGGGGCCTACGAGCAGTACTTC.

The chain uses TRBV2 and TRBJ2-2; D perhaps matches TRBD2 (5 bases). The CDR3 runs 15 residues. Germline loops: CDR1 SNHLY, CDR2 FYNNEI. V gave up 3 bases and J gave up 2 bases, with 10 bases separating them. The chain's CDR3 is CASSETRGNTGELFF. Here the CDR3 DNA reads TGTGCCAGCAGTGAGACACGGGGAAACACCGGGGAGCTGTTTTTT.

This chain links TRBV7-3 with TRBJ2-3; TRBD1 matches 7 bases. The CDR3 is 15 residues long. Germline V gene lookup returns CDR1 SGHTA and CDR2 FQGTGA. J was trimmed by 6 bases and V by 5 bases; bases with no gene match: 11. The CDR3 spells CASSARQGAADTQYF. The CDR3 DNA reads TGTGCCAGCAGCGCCAGACAGGGAGCCGCGGATACGCAGTATTTT.

V is TRBV7-9 and J is TRBJ2-3; 8 nucleotides agree with TRBD2. CDR1 SEHNR and CDR2 FQNEAQ come from the germline V gene (reference sequence). The CDR3 is made up of 16 amino acids. After removal of 4 bases from V and 2 bases from J, the junction contained 8 bases not matched to a gene. The CDR3 is CASSSGGGRPTDTQYF. The CDR3 nucleotides read TGTGCCAGCAGCTCCGGGGGCGGGAGGCCCACAGATACGCAGTATTTT.

V usage is TRBV28 and J usage is TRBJ1-4; the D gene is possibly TRBD1 (5 bases). The CDR3 has 16 residues. V lost 4 bases and J lost 8, with 20 bases in between. Germline loops: CDR1 MDHEN, CDR2 SYDVKM. CDR3 DNA sequence: TGTGCCAGCAGTTCACCGTGGGGTCCGACAGAAGAAAAACTGTTTTTT. As protein: CASSSPWGPTEEKLFF.

This rearrangement joins TRBV25-1 to TRBJ1-4; D unclear. Germline V lookup: CDR1 MGHDK, CDR2 SYGVNS. There are 15 residues in the CDR3. The V and J ends lost 1 base and 2 bases respectively, with 8 bases between them. CDR3 sequence reads: CASSEWVGTNEKLFF. CDR3 sequence (DNA): TGTGCCAGCAGTGAATGGGTGGGCACTAATGAAAAACTGTTTTTT.

The V call is TRBV7-2, the J call TRBJ2-6; D not resolved. V gave up 4 bases and J gave up 0 bases, with 4 bases separating them. This CDR3 has 14 residues. Germline V gene data show CDR1 as SGHTA and CDR2 as FQGNSA. The CDR3 spells CASSSYSGANVLTF. The CDR3 region has the DNA TGTGCCAGCAGCTCCTACTCTGGGGCCAACGTCCTGACTTTC.

The chain uses TRBV4-1 and TRBJ2-5, with TRBD2 matching 7 bases. Trimming cost V 5 bases and J 0 bases; bases outside gene matches: 0. In germline, CDR1 is MGHRA, CDR2 YSYEKL. The CDR3 consists of 13 residues. This CDR3 is CASSGRDQETQYF. CDR3 DNA sequence: TGCGCCAGCAGCGGGAGGGACCAAGAGACCCAGTACTTC.

On this clone: Other DNA sequences in the sample encode the same CDR3. V usage is TRBV27 and J usage is TRBJ2-3; D perhaps matches TRBD2 (5 bases). CDR1 is MNHEY, CDR2 SMNVEV, per germline (reference sequence). The CDR3 is 14 residues long. Trimming removed 6 bases from V and 0 bases from J, with 10 bases in between. CDR3: CASSLGLSTDTQYF. CDR3 nucleotide sequence: TGTGCCAGCAGCCTTGGACTGAGCACAGATACGCAGTATTTT.